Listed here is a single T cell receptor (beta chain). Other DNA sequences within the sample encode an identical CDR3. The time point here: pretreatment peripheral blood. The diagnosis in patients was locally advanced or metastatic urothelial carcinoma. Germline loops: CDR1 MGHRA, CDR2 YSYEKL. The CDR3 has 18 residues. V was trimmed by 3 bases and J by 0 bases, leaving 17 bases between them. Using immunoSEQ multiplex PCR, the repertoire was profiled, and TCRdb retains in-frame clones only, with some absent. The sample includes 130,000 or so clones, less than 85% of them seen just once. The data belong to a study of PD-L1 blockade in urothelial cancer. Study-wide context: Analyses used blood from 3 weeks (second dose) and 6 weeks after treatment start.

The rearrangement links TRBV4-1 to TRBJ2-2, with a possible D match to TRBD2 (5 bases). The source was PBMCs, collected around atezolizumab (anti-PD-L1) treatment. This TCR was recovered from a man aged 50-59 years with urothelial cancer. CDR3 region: CASSQRVLRIPNTGELFF. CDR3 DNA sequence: TGCGCCAGCAGCCAGAGGGTGCTGCGGATCCCGAACACCGGGGAGCTGTTTTTT.